This T cell receptor (beta chain) was captured in a study of tumor and adjacent non-tumor tissue in lung cancer. Regarding this clonotype: A much larger clone lies a single base off, so this may be a read error.

The library came from three nested PCR rounds adapted from ARM-PCR protocols. TCRdb passed the multiplex PCR reads through MiXCR, listing each CDR3 protein once. The table has some 100,000 distinct CDR3 sequences, about 64% seen once. RNA was extracted from bulk tissue without any cell sorting. Distant lung tissue was collected more than 3 cm away from the tumor edge. From germline, CDR1 is SQVTM and CDR2 ANQGSEA. V was pared by 0 bases and J by 9 bases, with 7 bases of the junction left unmatched. The CDR3 loop spans 16 amino acids. The chain joins TRBV29-1 to TRBJ2-1; TRBD2 matches at 14 bases. The source material was distant non-tumor lung tissue. This clonotype originated in a man in his sixties with non-small cell lung cancer. CDR3 coding DNA: TGCAGCGTTGAAGAGCCCCCCGGGACTAGCGGGAGTGAGCAGTTCTTC. This sequence encodes CSVEEPPGTSGSEQFF.